The 26 T cell receptor beta chains below all came from one sample that was sequenced in a study of CD8 T cells in Susac syndrome. The RNA input was about 0.5 to 1 ug, and it was reverse transcribed with random hexamers. TCRdb reprocessed the immunoSEQ multiplex PCR reads via MiXCR and lists one record per CDR3 protein. Of around 170,000 distinct CDR3 sequences listed, approximately 96% are singletons. The sample comprised CD4+ T cells from PBMCs. The receptors come from a human donor with Susac syndrome.

The chain has TRBV15 and TRBJ1-2; D is undetermined. The CDR3 is made up of 13 amino acids. Per germline, CDR1 LNHNV and CDR2 YYDKDF (reference sequence). The V gene lost 5 bases and the J gene lost 0 bases, with 7 bases spanning the gap. The CDR3 region is CATSGSSNYGYTF. CDR3 DNA: TGTGCCACCAGCGGCAGTTCTAACTATGGCTACACCTTC.

The chain has TRBV19 and TRBJ1-5; weak D call: TRBD1 (5 bases). Germline V gives CDR1 LNHDA, CDR2 SQIVND (reference sequence). Trimming stripped 1 base from V and 2 bases from J, with 6 bases between. This CDR3 has 14 residues. In DNA, the CDR3 is TGTGCCAGTAGTATAGGACAGCGCAATCAGCCCCAGCATTTT. Translating it yields CASSIGQRNQPQHF.

The CDR3 sequence is CASSIRQGAEGYTF. The CDR3 coding sequence is TGTGCCAGTAGTATTAGACAGGGAGCGGAAGGCTACACCTTC. The chain uses TRBV19 and TRBJ1-2; 7 positions match TRBD1. This CDR3 has 14 amino acids. The trim removed 3 bases at V and 8 bases at J, leaving 9 bases unmatched. Germline CDR1 reads LNHDA; CDR2 reads SQIVND (reference sequence).

The V gene is TRBV7-8, the J gene TRBJ1-6; 9 bases align to TRBD1. Germline V lookup: CDR1 SGHVS, CDR2 FQNEAQ. The J segment lost 7 bases and the V segment lost 1 base, leaving 14 bases of the junction unmatched. The CDR3 contains 19 residues. The CDR3 region has the DNA TGTGCCAGCAGCTTAGTTGGTGGGACAGGGCCCTGGGGGAATTCACCCCTCCACTTT. This sequence encodes CASSLVGGTGPWGNSPLHF.

The chain employs TRBV29-1 and TRBJ1-4, with 10 bases matching TRBD1. The V gene end was trimmed by 6 bases and the J gene end by 6 bases; junction bases not matched to a gene: 7. CDR1 is SQVTM and CDR2 is ANQGSEA in the germline V gene. This CDR3 contains 14 residues. Here the CDR3 DNA reads TGCAGCGTCGGACCGGGACAGGGGCATGAAAAACTGTTTTTT. Its protein product is CSVGPGQGHEKLFF.

This clonotype came up once. V and J are TRBV28 and TRBJ1-2; 9 nucleotides align to TRBD1. V gave up 4 bases and J gave up 7 bases; unmatched junction bases: 7. Germline CDR1 MDHEN, CDR2 SYDVKM. The CDR3 runs to 14 residues. CDR3 coding DNA: TGTGCCAGCAGTTCGGGGACAGGGACTCTTGGCTACACCTTC. Its protein product is CASSSGTGTLGYTF.

V and J are TRBV5-4 and TRBJ1-6; 7 nucleotides line up with TRBD1. The CDR3 sequence is 16 residues long. V lost 3 bases and J lost 6; bases outside the gene matches: 9. Per the germline V gene, CDR1 is SGHNT and CDR2 is YYREEE (reference sequence). For the CDR3, the DNA is TGTGCCAGCAGCTGGGGGGCAGGGGGGGGTAATTCACCCCTCCACTTT. Encoded protein: CASSWGAGGGNSPLHF.

The chain recombines TRBV11-2 with TRBJ2-3; D uncertain. V lost 5 bases and J lost 4, with 19 bases in between. CDR3 length equals 16 residues. Germline V gene sequence: CDR1 SGHAT, CDR2 FQNNGV. CDR3 nucleotides: TGTGCCAGCAGCCGCCGGTTGGGCGGTAGCTCAGATACGCAGTATTTT. Its protein product is CASSRRLGGSSDTQYF.

The chain is built from TRBV20-1 and TRBJ2-3, with TRBD2 matching over 7 bases. V gave up 1 base and J gave up 2 bases; unmatched junction bases: 3. The CDR3 loop spans 14 amino acids. Germline CDR1 reads DFQATT; CDR2 reads SNEGSKA (reference sequence). The CDR3 nucleotides are TGCAGTGCTAGAGGGGGAGGGATCACAGATACGCAGTATTTT. Translation: CSARGGGITDTQYF.

V gene TRBV27 combines with J gene TRBJ2-3; D might be TRBD1 (5 bases). The CDR3 totals 13 residues. The germline gives CDR1 MNHEY, CDR2 SMNVEV (reference sequence). Trimming left V 4 bases short and J 6 bases short, with 11 bases between. CDR3 nucleotide sequence: TGTGCCAGCAGTTCTGGCAGGGCGGATACGCAGTATTTT. Translating gives CASSSGRADTQYF.

The CDR3: CSAPLSPDNYGYTF. The CDR3 coding sequence is TGCAGTGCTCCCCTTTCCCCAGATAACTATGGCTACACCTTC. The chain is built from TRBV20-1 and TRBJ1-2; D is unresolved. CDR1 DFQATT and CDR2 SNEGSKA come from the germline V gene (reference sequence). Trimming shortened V by 5 bases and J by 1 base, and 14 bases separated the two germline ends. The CDR3 is 14 residues long.

The V call is TRBV20-1, the J call TRBJ2-5; 9 positions agree with TRBD2. Trimming at V came to 2 bases and at J to 3 bases, leaving 7 bases not matched to a gene. Germline loops: CDR1 DFQATT, CDR2 SNEGSKA (reference sequence). There are 15 residues in the CDR3. CDR3 residues: CSARKGLAGKETQYF. The DNA of the CDR3 is TGCAGTGCTAGAAAGGGGCTAGCGGGAAAAGAGACCCAGTACTTC.

The V and J genes are TRBV20-1 and TRBJ2-3; 8 bases fit TRBD2. CDR3 length equals 13 residues. CDR1 DFQATT and CDR2 SNEGSKA come from the germline V gene (reference sequence). V trimming: 3 bases; J trimming: 6 bases; junction bases outside the gene matches: 5. The CDR3, as DNA: TGCAGTGCTAGCGGGGGGGCGGTCGATACGCAGTATTTT. Translation gives CSASGGAVDTQYF.

This sequence joins TRBV9 and TRBJ1-1; D gene uncertain. V was pared by 4 bases and J by 5 bases, with 12 bases between. CDR1 SGDLS and CDR2 YYNGEE come from the germline V gene. The CDR3 is made up of 13 amino acids. The CDR3 region is CASSLHGQTEAFF. CDR3 sequence (DNA): TGTGCCAGCAGCCTCCACGGTCAAACTGAAGCTTTCTTT.

The chain uses TRBV10-2 and TRBJ2-1; D is unclear. Germline CDR1 is WSHSY and CDR2 is SAAADI. Trimming cost V 0 bases and J 5 bases, with 2 bases left between them. The CDR3 is 12 residues long. CDR3 DNA sequence: TGCGCCAGCAGTGAGTCTAACAATGAGCAGTTCTTC. Translation: CASSESNNEQFF.

The V gene is TRBV3-1, the J gene TRBJ2-4; D tentatively reads TRBD1 or TRBD2 (5 bases each). Germline V gene data show CDR1 as LGHDT and CDR2 as YNNKEL (reference sequence). The CDR3 consists of 18 residues. V dropped 3 bases and J dropped 0 bases, with 18 bases sitting between them. The CDR3 sequence is CASSQGRGKIIAKNIQYF. The DNA of the CDR3 is TGTGCCAGCAGCCAGGGCCGGGGCAAGATTATAGCCAAAAACATTCAGTACTTC.

The chain combines TRBV6-5 with TRBJ2-3, with D unclear. The CDR3 length is 14 residues. Deletions cut 0 bases from V and 4 bases from J, with 8 bases between. Germline V CDR1 and CDR2: MNHEY, SVGAGI. The CDR3 DNA reads as TGTGCCAGCAGTTACTCCCCTAGGGCAGATACGCAGTATTTT. Protein: CASSYSPRADTQYF.

The chain couples TRBV9 to TRBJ1-6; 7 positions agree with TRBD1. The J segment lost 10 bases and the V segment lost 0 bases, leaving 4 bases of the junction unmatched. The CDR3 runs 14 residues. Germline lookup yields CDR1 SGDLS and CDR2 YYNGEE. Here the CDR3 reads CASSVGDSLSPLHF. CDR3 coding DNA: TGTGCCAGCAGCGTAGGGGACAGCCTATCACCCCTCCACTTT.

This chain uses TRBV3-1 with TRBJ1-6; 8 nucleotides match TRBD1. CDR3 length: 15 amino acids. Germline-derived CDR1 and CDR2 are LGHDT and YNNKEL (reference sequence). Trimming at V came to 1 base and at J to 7 bases, leaving 3 bases not matched to a gene. Here the CDR3 DNA reads TGTGCCAGCAGCCAAGGGTGGACAGGGAATTCACCCCTCCACTTT. Its translation: CASSQGWTGNSPLHF.

This sequence joins TRBV12-3 or TRBV12-4 and TRBJ1-2; TRBD1 agrees at 9 bases. V gave up 1 base and J gave up 2 bases; unmatched junction bases: 8. This CDR3 comprises 17 residues. CDR3 DNA sequence: TGTGCCAGCAGTTTAGGCCCCACAGGGGGCTTCAACTATGGCTACACCTTC. This codes for CASSLGPTGGFNYGYTF.

The V gene is TRBV5-1, the J gene TRBJ1-5, with TRBD1 matching over 8 bases. Germline loops: CDR1 SGHRS, CDR2 YFSETQ. The V and J ends lost 5 bases and 6 bases, in that order; junction bases with no gene match: 7. The CDR3 consists of 14 residues. CDR3: CASSIGQGSQPQHF. CDR3 bases: TGCGCCAGCAGTATTGGACAGGGCAGTCAGCCCCAGCATTTT.

In the case of this clonotype: The germline gene is not matched at one end of the junction; a read error may be the cause. V usage is TRBV20-1 and J usage is TRBJ2-5, with TRBD2 identical over 8 bases. The CDR3 consists of 15 residues. In germline, CDR1 is DFQATT, CDR2 SNEGSKA (reference sequence). The CDR3 DNA sequence: TGCAGTGCTGGAGAGGAGCGGGGGAGGAGAGAGACCCAGTACTTC. It yields the protein CSAGEERGRRETQYF.

The V call is TRBV5-6, the J call TRBJ2-5; 10 nucleotides agree with TRBD2. V gave up 3 bases and J gave up 1 base; unmatched junction bases: 3. This CDR3 spans 15 amino acids. CDR1 is SGHDT, CDR2 YYEEEE, per germline. As DNA, the CDR3 is TGTGCCAGCAGCTGGAGGACTAGCGGCCAAGAGACCCAGTACTTC. Translated: CASSWRTSGQETQYF.

CDR3 coding DNA: TGTGCCAGCAGCTTAGAGAGCCCGAACTTCGACTATCCCCCTGGAAACACCATATATTTT. It codes for CASSLESPNFDYPPGNTIYF. This chain uses TRBV9 with TRBJ1-3, with no clear D. The length of the CDR3 is 20 residues. The germline CDR1 and CDR2 sequences are SGDLS and YYNGEE. V was cut by 4 bases and J by 2 bases, with 28 bases left in between.

The chain has TRBV3-1 and TRBJ2-1; perhaps TRBD2 as D (6 bases). CDR3 length: 15 residues. In germline, CDR1 is LGHDT, CDR2 YNNKEL (reference sequence). Trimming cost V 4 bases and J 5 bases, with 15 bases left between them. The CDR3 DNA is TGTGCCAGCAGCCTAACCTTACTAGCCCACAATGAGCAGTTCTTC. Protein product: CASSLTLLAHNEQFF.

The rearrangement uses TRBV6-2 or TRBV6-3 and TRBJ2-7, with 8 bases identical to TRBD1. V gave up 4 bases and J gave up 0 bases; unmatched junction bases: 8. The CDR3 is 16 residues long. CDR1 is MNHEY and CDR2 is SVGEGT in the germline V gene. The CDR3 is CASSWTSGGSSYEQYF. In DNA, the CDR3 is TGTGCCAGCAGTTGGACGTCAGGGGGCAGCTCCTACGAGCAGTACTTC.